This TCR beta chain was observed in a study of T cells in Graves' hyperthyroidism and ophthalmopathy. Regions amplified from RNA transcripts were the TCR beta CDR3 regions. The primer set for the first-round RT-PCR of the TCR CDR3 was HTBI. TCRdb passed the multiplex PCR reads through MiXCR, listing each CDR3 protein once. The table includes approximately 25,000 distinct CDR3 sequences, less than 45% detected once. CDR1 is DFQATT, CDR2 SNEGSKA, per germline (reference sequence). The V end lost 3 bases, the J end lost 2 bases, and 16 bases lay between the germline ends. The CDR3 runs 15 residues. This receptor was obtained from a woman under 40 with Graves' hyperthyroidism. The source material was blood. The V call is TRBV20-1, the J call TRBJ1-1; D possibly corresponds to TRBD1 (5 bases). The CDR3 region has the DNA TGCAGTGCTAGCTCCACAGGCGGGGGAAACACTGAAGCTTTCTTT. It encodes CSASSTGGGNTEAFF.